This T cell receptor beta chain was sequenced in a study of post-analysis software for immune sequencing data. Whole-study results and caveats: In patients, about 5 TRBV segments were more frequent than in controls, with TRBV5-6, TRBV5-1 and TRBV20-1 among them. Versus controls, multiple sclerosis patients showed significantly lower diversity (normalized Chao1).

Unique molecular identifiers tagged the TCR beta cDNA libraries. TCRdb itself ran the PCR reads through MiXCR, one entry per CDR3 protein. The table lists 800,000 to 950,000 distinct CDR3 sequences, approximately 50% of them singletons. With regard to this clonotype: As yet, its antigen is unknown.

V lost 1 base and J 2 bases, leaving 3 bases between the germline ends. Looked up from germline, CDR1 is SGHTA and CDR2 is FQGNSA. CDR3 length: 13 residues. The chain employs TRBV7-2 and TRBJ2-1; D is undetermined. The sequence was obtained from a girl between 10 and 17 years old with multiple sclerosis. Material: blood. The CDR3 DNA reads as TGTGCCAGCAGCTTAGTACCCTACAATGAGCAGTTCTTC. Translating gives CASSLVPYNEQFF.